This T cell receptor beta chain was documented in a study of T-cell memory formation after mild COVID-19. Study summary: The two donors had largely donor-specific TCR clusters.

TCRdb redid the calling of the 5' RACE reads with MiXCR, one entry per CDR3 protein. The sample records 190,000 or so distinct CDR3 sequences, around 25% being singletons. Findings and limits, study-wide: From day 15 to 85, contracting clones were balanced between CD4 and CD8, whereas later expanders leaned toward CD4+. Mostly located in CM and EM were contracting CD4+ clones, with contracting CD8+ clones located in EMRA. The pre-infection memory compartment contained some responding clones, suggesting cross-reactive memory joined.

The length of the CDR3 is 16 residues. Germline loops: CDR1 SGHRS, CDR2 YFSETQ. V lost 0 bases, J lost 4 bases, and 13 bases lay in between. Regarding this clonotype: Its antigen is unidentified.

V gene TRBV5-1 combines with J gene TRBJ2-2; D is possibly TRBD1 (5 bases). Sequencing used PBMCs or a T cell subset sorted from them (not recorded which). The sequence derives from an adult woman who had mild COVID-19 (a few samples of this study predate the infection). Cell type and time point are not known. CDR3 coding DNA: TGCGCCAGCAGCTTGGGTCCAGGGCACAGCACCGGGGAGCTGTTTTTT. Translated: CASSLGPGHSTGELFF.